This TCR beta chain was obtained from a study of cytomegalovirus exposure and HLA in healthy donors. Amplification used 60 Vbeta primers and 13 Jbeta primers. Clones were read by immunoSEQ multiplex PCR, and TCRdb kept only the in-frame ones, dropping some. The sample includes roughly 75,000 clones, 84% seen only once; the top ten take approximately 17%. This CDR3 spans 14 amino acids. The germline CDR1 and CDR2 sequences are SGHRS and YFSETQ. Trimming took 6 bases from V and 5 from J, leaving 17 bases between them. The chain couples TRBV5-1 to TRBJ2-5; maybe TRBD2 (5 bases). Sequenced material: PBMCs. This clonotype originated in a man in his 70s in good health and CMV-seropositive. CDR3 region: CASTHSGYRETQYF. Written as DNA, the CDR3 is TGCGCCAGCACCCACTCGGGGTACCGGGAGACCCAGTACTTC.